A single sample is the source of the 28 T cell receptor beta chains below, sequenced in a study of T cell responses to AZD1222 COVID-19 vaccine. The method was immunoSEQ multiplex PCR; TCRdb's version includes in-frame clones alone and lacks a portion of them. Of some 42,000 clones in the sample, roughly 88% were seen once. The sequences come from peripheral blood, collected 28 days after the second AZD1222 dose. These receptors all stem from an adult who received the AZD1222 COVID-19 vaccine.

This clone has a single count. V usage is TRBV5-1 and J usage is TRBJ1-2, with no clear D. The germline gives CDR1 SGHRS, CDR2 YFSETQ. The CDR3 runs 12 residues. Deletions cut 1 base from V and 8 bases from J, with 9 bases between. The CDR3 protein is CASSLSDAGYTF. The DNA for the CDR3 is TGCGCCAGCAGCTTGTCGGACGCCGGCTACACCTTC.

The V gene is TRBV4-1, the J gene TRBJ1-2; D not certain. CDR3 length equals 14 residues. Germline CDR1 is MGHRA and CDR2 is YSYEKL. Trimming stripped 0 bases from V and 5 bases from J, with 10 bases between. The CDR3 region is CASSQDPTVYGYTF. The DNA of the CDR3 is TGCGCCAGCAGCCAAGATCCGACTGTTTATGGCTACACCTTC.

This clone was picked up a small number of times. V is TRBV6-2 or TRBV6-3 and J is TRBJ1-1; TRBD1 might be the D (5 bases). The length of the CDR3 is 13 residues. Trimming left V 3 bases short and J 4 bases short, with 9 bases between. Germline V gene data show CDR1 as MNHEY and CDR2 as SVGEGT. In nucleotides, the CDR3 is TGTGCCAGCAGTTATAAGGGACTCACTGAAGCTTTCTTT. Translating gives CASSYKGLTEAFF.

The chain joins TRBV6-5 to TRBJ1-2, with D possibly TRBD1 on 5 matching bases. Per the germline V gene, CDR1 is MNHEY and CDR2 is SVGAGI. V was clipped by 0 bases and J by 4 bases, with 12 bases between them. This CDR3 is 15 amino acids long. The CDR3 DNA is TGTGCCAGCAGTTACTCTGCCAGGGCCGCCTATGGCTACACCTTC. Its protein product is CASSYSARAAYGYTF.

The CDR3 is CASSAGTSGVSYEQYF. In DNA, the CDR3 is TGTGCCAGCAGCGCCGGGACTAGCGGGGTTTCCTACGAGCAGTACTTC. The chain combines TRBV9 with TRBJ2-7; 13 positions agree with TRBD2. The V gene's germline CDR1 is SGDLS and CDR2 YYNGEE. The V gene end was trimmed by 3 bases and the J gene end by 1 base; junction bases not matched to a gene: 4. The CDR3 contains 16 residues.

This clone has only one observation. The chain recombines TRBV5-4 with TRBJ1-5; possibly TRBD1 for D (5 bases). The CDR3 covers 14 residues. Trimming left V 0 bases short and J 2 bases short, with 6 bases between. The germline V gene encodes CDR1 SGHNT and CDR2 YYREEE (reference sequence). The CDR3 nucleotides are TGTGCCAGCAGCTTGGCGGGGGGCAATCAGCCCCAGCATTTT. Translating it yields CASSLAGGNQPQHF.

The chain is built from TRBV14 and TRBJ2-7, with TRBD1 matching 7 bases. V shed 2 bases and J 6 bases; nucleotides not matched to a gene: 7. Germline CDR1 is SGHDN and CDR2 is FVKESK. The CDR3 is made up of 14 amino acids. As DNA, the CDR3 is TGTGCCAGCAGCCAACAGGACAGGTGGATCGAGCAGTACTTC. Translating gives CASSQQDRWIEQYF.

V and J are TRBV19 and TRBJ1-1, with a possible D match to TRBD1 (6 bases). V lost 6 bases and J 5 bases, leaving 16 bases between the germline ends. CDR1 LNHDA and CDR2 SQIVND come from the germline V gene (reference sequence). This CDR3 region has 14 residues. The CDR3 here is CASRTGPGGTEAFF. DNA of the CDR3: TGTGCCAGTAGGACAGGTCCGGGTGGGACTGAAGCTTTCTTT. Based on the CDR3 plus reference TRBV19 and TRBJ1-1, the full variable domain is DGGITQSPKYLFRKEGQNVTLSCEQNLNHDAMYWYRQDPGQGLRLIYYSQIVNDFQKGDIAEGYSVSREKKESFPLTVTSAQKNPTAFYLCASRTGPGGTEAFFGQGTRLTVV.

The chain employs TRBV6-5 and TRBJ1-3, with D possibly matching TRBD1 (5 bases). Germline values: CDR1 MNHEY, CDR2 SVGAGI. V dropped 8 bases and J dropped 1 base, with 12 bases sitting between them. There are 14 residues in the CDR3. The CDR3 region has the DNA TGTGCCAGCGGCGGGGGAAGGTCTGGAAACACCATATATTTT. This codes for CASGGGRSGNTIYF.

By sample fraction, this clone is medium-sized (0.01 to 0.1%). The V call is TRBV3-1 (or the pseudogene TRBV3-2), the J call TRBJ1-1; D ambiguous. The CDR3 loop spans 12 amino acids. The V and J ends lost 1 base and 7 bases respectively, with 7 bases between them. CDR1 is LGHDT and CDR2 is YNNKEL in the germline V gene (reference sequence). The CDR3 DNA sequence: TGTGCCAGCAGCCAAGTCGGAGGTGAAGCTTTCTTT. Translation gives CASSQVGGEAFF.

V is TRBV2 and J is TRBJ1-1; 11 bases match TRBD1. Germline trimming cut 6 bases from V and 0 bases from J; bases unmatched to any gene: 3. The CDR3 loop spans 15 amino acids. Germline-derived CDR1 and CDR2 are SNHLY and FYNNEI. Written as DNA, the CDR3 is TGTGCCAGCAGCGGACAGGGGGCGTTGAACACTGAAGCTTTCTTT. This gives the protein CASSGQGALNTEAFF.

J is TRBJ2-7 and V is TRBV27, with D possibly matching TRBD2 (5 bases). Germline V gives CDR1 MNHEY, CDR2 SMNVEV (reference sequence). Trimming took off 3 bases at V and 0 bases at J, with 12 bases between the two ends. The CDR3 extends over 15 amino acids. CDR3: CASSFNLGNSYEQYF. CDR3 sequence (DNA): TGTGCCAGCAGTTTCAACCTCGGGAACTCCTACGAGCAGTACTTC.

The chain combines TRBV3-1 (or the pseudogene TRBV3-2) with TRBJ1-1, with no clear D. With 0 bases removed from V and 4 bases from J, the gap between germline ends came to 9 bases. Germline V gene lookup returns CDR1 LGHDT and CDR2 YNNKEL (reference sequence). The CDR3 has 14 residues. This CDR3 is CASSQDLVGTEAFF. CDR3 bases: TGTGCCAGCAGCCAAGATCTTGTGGGCACTGAAGCTTTCTTT.

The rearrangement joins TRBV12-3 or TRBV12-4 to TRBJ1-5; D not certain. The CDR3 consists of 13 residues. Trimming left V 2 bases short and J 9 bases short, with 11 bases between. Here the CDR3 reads CASSLLDPAPQHF. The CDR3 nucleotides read TGTGCCAGCAGTTTACTGGACCCAGCGCCCCAGCATTTT.

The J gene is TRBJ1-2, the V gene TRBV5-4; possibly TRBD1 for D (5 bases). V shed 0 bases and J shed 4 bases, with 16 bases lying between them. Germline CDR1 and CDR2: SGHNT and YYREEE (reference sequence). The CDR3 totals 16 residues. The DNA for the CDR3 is TGTGCCAGCAGCTTGGATGTGGGGGGGTTACGCTATGGCTACACCTTC. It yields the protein CASSLDVGGLRYGYTF.

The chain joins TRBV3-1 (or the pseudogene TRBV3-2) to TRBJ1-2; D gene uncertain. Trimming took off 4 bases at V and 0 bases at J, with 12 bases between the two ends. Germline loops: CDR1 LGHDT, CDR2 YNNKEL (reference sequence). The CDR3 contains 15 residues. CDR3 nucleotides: TGTGCCAGCAGCCCGGGGAGGACCTCTAACTATGGCTACACCTTC. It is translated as CASSPGRTSNYGYTF.

DNA for the CDR3: TGCAGCGTGGCGACAGGGGCTGGGGCCAACGTCCTGACTTTC. Its translation: CSVATGAGANVLTF. V is TRBV29-1 and J is TRBJ2-6; 8 bases match TRBD1. CDR3 length: 14 residues. The trim removed 6 bases at V and 2 bases at J, leaving 3 bases unmatched. In germline, CDR1 is SQVTM, CDR2 ANQGSEA. Based on the CDR3 plus reference TRBV29-1 and TRBJ2-6, the full variable domain is SAVISQKPSRDICQRGTSLTIQCQVDSQVTMMFWYRQQPGQSLTLIATANQGSEATYESGFVIDKFPISRPNLTFSTLTVSNMSPEDSSIYLCSVATGAGANVLTFGAGSRLTVL.

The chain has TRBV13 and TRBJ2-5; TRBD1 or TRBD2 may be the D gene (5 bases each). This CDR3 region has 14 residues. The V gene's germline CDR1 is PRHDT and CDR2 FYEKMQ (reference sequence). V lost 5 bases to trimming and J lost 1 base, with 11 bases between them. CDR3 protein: CASSPTGPQETQYF. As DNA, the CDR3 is TGTGCCAGCAGCCCCACGGGGCCCCAAGAGACCCAGTACTTC.

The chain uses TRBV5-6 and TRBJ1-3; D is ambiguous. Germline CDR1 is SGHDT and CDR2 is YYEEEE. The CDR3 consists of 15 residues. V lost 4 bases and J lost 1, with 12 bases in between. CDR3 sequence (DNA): TGTGCCAGCAGCCGCCGAGCGGAGTCTGGAAACACCATATATTTT. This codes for CASSRRAESGNTIYF.

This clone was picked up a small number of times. CDR3 DNA: TGCGCCAGCAGCCGCGATAGCGGGGGGGCCGTAAATGAGCAGTTCTTC. Its protein is CASSRDSGGAVNEQFF. The V and J genes are TRBV4-1 and TRBJ2-1, with 11 nucleotides matching TRBD2. Trimming took 4 bases from V and 7 from J; bases not matched to a gene: 9. CDR3 length equals 16 residues. Germline CDR1 and CDR2: MGHRA and YSYEKL.

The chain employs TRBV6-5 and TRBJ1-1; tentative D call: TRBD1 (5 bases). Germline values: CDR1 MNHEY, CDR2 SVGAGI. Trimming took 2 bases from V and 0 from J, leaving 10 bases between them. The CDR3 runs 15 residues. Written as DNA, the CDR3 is TGTGCCAGCAGTTACCCCGACAGAGTGAACACTGAAGCTTTCTTT. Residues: CASSYPDRVNTEAFF.

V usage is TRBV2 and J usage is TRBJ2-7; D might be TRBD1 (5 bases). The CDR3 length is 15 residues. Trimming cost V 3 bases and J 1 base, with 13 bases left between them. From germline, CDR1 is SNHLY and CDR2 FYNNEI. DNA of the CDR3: TGTGCCAGCAGTGATCCCGGCAGGGCATCCTACGAGCAGTACTTC. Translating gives CASSDPGRASYEQYF. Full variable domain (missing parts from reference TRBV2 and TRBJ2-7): EPEVTQTPSHQVTQMGQEVILRCVPISNHLYFYWYRQILGQKVEFLVSFYNNEISEKSEIFDDQFSVERPDGSNFTLKIRSTKLEDSAMYFCASSDPGRASYEQYFGPGTRLTVT.

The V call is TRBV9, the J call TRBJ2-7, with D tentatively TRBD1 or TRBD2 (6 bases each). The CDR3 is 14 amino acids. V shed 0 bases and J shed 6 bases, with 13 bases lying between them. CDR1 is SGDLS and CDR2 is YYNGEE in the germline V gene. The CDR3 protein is CASSVGGAEFEQYF. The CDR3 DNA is TGTGCCAGCAGCGTAGGGGGGGCCGAGTTCGAGCAGTACTTC.

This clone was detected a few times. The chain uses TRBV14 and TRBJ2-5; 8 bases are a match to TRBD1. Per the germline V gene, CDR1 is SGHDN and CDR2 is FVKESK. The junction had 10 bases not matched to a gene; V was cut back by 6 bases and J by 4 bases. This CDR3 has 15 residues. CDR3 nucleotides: TGTGCCAGCAGTTCAGGGGGCGCGGTAGGAGAGACCCAGTACTTC. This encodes CASSSGGAVGETQYF.

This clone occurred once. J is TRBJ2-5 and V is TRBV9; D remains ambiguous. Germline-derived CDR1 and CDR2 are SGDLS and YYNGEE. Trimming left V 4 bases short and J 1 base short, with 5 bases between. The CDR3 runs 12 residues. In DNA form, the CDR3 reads TGTGCCAGCAGCAGAGTCCAAGAGACCCAGTACTTC. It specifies CASSRVQETQYF.

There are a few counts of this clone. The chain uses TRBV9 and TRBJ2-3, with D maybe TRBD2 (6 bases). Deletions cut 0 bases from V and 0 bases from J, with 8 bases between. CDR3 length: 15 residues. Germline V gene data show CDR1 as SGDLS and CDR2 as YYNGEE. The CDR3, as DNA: TGTGCCAGCAGCGTAGGCGGGGTAAGCACAGATACGCAGTATTTT. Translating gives CASSVGGVSTDTQYF. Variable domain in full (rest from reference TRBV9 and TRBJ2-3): DSGVTQTPKHLITATGQRVTLRCSPRSGDLSVYWYQQSLDQGLQFLIQYYNGEERAKGNILERFSAQQFPDLHSELNLSSLELGDSALYFCASSVGGVSTDTQYFGPGTRLTVL.

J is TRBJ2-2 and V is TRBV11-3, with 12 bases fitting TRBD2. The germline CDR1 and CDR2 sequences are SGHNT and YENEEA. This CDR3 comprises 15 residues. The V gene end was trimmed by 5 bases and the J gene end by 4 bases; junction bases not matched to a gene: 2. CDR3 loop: CASSRTSGTTGELFF. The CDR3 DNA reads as TGTGCCAGCAGCCGGACTAGCGGGACCACCGGGGAGCTGTTTTTT.

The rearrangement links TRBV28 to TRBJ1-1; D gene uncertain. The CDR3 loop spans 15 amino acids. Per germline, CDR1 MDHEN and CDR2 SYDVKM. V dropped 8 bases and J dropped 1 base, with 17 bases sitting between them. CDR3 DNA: TGTGCCAGCGAGGGCCGACGGTGGGAGAACACTGAAGCTTTCTTT. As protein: CASEGRRWENTEAFF. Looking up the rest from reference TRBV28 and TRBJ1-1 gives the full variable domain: DVKVTQSSRYLVKRTGEKVFLECVQDMDHENMFWYRQDPGLGLRLIYFSYDVKMKEKGDIPEGYSVSREKKERFSLILESASTNQTSMYLCASEGRRWENTEAFFGQGTRLTVV.